The 15 T cell receptor beta chains given below trace back to one sample, sequenced in a study of CD8+CD57+ T cells in acquired aplastic anemia. The TCR beta profiling, which covered VDJ combination and CDR3 sequence, was carried out using genomic DNA as the template. MiXCR, applied by TCRdb to the reads, yields one record per CDR3 protein. In the table there are under 200,000 distinct CDR3 sequences, 50% to 75% of which are singletons. The sequencing input was sorted CD4+, CD8+, or CD8+CD57+ T cells (not recorded which) from PBMCs. The receptor source for this set is a human donor in good health.

In the case of this clonotype: A read error may produce the germline difference seen at one junction end. This chain uses TRBV7-9 with TRBJ1-1; 10 bases map to TRBD1. The CDR3 is 12 amino acids. Per the germline V gene, CDR1 is SEHNR and CDR2 is FQNEAQ (reference sequence). CDR3: CANSLRDRGPFF. The CDR3 nucleotides are TGTGCCAACAGCCTGCGGGACAGGGGACCTTTCTTT.

The chain employs TRBV20-1 and TRBJ2-7, with 10 positions matching TRBD1. Germline assignment: CDR1 DFQATT and CDR2 SNEGSKA (reference sequence). CDR3 length equals 14 residues. The trim removed 4 bases at V and 4 bases at J, leaving 7 bases unmatched. CDR3 bases: TGCAGTGCTAAGGACAGGGGGGCATGGTACGAGCAGTACTTC. Translating gives CSAKDRGAWYEQYF.

Turning to this clonotype: The junction departs from germline at one end; a sequencing error may be responsible. The genes are TRBV20-1 and TRBJ2-7; the match to TRBD1 covers 8 bases. CDR3 length: 15 residues. Germline CDR1 DFQATT, CDR2 SNEGSKA (reference sequence). The CDR3 DNA sequence: TGCAGTGCCAGAGTAACGGGACAGGTTGAGGACGAGCAGTACTTC. As protein: CSARVTGQVEDEQYF.

This clonotype was picked up one time. V and J are TRBV5-4 and TRBJ1-6; D gene ambiguous. Germline lookup yields CDR1 SGHNT and CDR2 YYREEE (reference sequence). This CDR3 has 14 amino acids. The V end was cut by 4 bases, the J end by 7 bases, with 12 bases between. For the CDR3, the DNA is TGTGCCAGCAGCGGAGGCTTCCAAAATTCACCCCTCCACTTT. Its protein is CASSGGFQNSPLHF.

This clonotype occurred a few times. This rearrangement joins TRBV28 to TRBJ2-1, with TRBD2 identical over 13 bases. In germline, CDR1 is MDHEN, CDR2 SYDVKM. The CDR3 loop spans 15 amino acids. J gave up 7 bases and V 5 bases, and 5 bases lay outside the gene matches. CDR3 amino acids: CASSVLAGGLNEQFF. The CDR3 DNA sequence: TGTGCCAGCAGTGTACTAGCGGGAGGGTTGAATGAGCAGTTCTTC.

This clonotype showed up just a few times. The CDR3 region has the DNA TGTGCCAGCAGCCCCAACAGCGGAACCTACGAGCAGTACTTC. It is translated as CASSPNSGTYEQYF. This chain uses TRBV6-6 with TRBJ2-7, with a weak D call TRBD2 (5 bases). Germline assignment: CDR1 MNHNY and CDR2 SVGAGI (reference sequence). The CDR3 consists of 14 residues. V shed 6 bases and J shed 2 bases, with 14 bases lying between them.

The sample holds many counts of this clonotype. The chain is built from TRBV20-1 and TRBJ2-3, with TRBD2 matching 9 bases. Per the germline V gene, CDR1 is DFQATT and CDR2 is SNEGSKA (reference sequence). Trimming cost V 0 bases and J 5 bases; bases outside gene matches: 12. There are 17 residues in the CDR3. Here the CDR3 reads CSARDSASGVRLDTQYF. CDR3 DNA sequence: TGCAGTGCTAGAGATTCGGCTAGCGGGGTTCGCTTAGATACGCAGTATTTT.

Comment on this clonotype: One junction end disagrees with the germline gene, perhaps due to a read error. This chain uses TRBV7-9 with TRBJ1-5; D may be TRBD1 (6 bases). Germline values: CDR1 SEHNR, CDR2 FQNEAQ (reference sequence). This CDR3 is built from 13 residues. The chain's CDR3 is CASSTGLNQPQNF. The DNA of the CDR3 is TGTGCCAGCAGCACAGGGCTAAATCAGCCCCAGAATTTT.

This chain uses TRBV20-1 with TRBJ2-1, with TRBD2 matching 11 bases. This CDR3 region has 16 residues. Germline trimming cut 4 bases from V and 4 bases from J; bases unmatched to any gene: 9. From germline, CDR1 is DFQATT and CDR2 SNEGSKA (reference sequence). The CDR3 is CSATVQLAGDYNEQFF. CDR3 coding DNA: TGCAGTGCTACCGTCCAACTAGCGGGGGATTACAATGAGCAGTTCTTC.

This clonotype was seen ten or more times. The chain carries TRBV4-3 and TRBJ1-2; D might be TRBD1 (6 bases). Germline CDR1 reads LGHNA; CDR2 reads YSLEER. V shed 0 bases and J shed 4 bases, with 21 bases lying between them. CDR3 length equals 18 residues. The CDR3 DNA is TGCGCCAGCAGCCAAGAAGGCCTGCGACAGGCTTTAGGCTATGGCTACACCTTC. Translating it yields CASSQEGLRQALGYGYTF.

This rearrangement joins TRBV2 to TRBJ2-7, with 7 bases identical to TRBD2. J gave up 7 bases and V 4 bases, and 13 bases lay outside the gene matches. CDR3 length: 15 amino acids. CDR1 SNHLY and CDR2 FYNNEI come from the germline V gene. CDR3 in DNA: TGTGCCAGCAGTGTGGTAGCAGCGGGGTTGGGGGAGCAGTACTTC. This codes for CASSVVAAGLGEQYF.

The chain combines TRBV9 with TRBJ2-1; D may be TRBD2 (6 bases). This CDR3 comprises 16 residues. Trimming left V 0 bases short and J 5 bases short, with 15 bases between. Germline assignment: CDR1 SGDLS and CDR2 YYNGEE. The CDR3 sequence is CASSVGSSGLDNEQFF. The CDR3 DNA follows: TGTGCCAGCAGCGTAGGGTCGAGCGGGCTCGACAATGAGCAGTTCTTC.

The rearrangement links TRBV7-3 to TRBJ2-1; 7 nucleotides agree with TRBD2. The CDR3 contains 16 residues. Germline V lookup: CDR1 SGHTA, CDR2 FQGTGA. V was clipped by 5 bases and J by 6 bases; unmatched bases: 13. The CDR3 nucleotides are TGTGCCAGCAGCCCGGGCACGGCGGGAGTGATCAATGAGCAGTTCTTC. Translating gives CASSPGTAGVINEQFF.

DNA of the CDR3: TGCAGTGCTAGAGTGGAAGGGGTGGGTTATCAGCCCCAGCATTTT. Its translation: CSARVEGVGYQPQHF. The J gene is TRBJ1-5, the V gene TRBV20-1; TRBD1 is a possible D gene (5 bases). The CDR3 totals 15 residues. V dropped 1 base and J dropped 5 bases, with 15 bases sitting between them. CDR1 DFQATT and CDR2 SNEGSKA come from the germline V gene (reference sequence).

This chain connects TRBV19 to TRBJ2-7, with D perhaps matching TRBD1 or TRBD2 (7 bases each). The ends were cut back, 4 bases at V and 7 bases at J, with 20 bases in the middle. Germline lookup yields CDR1 LNHDA and CDR2 SQIVND (reference sequence). There are 15 residues in the CDR3. The DNA of the CDR3 is TGTGCCAGTAGTAAAGGGACAGCGGGGAGGAGGGAGCAGTACTTC. Encoded protein: CASSKGTAGRREQYF.